The TCR beta chain under discussion was sequenced for a study of blood T cell repertoires in COVID-19. Overall study context: Acute and convalescent COVID-19 specimens originated in the United States, Italy and Spain. PBMCs, B-cell-depleted T cells, or T cells were the source of the cDNA or gDNA that made up the material.

The germline V gene has CDR1 LGHDT and CDR2 YNNKEL (reference sequence). Trimming took 4 bases from V and 2 from J; bases not matched to a gene: 7. The CDR3 length is 16 residues. Original processing notes: By means of reference gene primer amplification, nucleated cell counts were estimated. Assay: immunoSEQ multiplex PCR; the TCRdb copy retains only in-frame clones and omits some. The V and J calls and clone size were taken over from that table, and D and trimming were inferred from the DNA. The sample records some 250,000 clones, more than 75% being singletons. The sequenced sample consisted of peripheral blood. The chain uses TRBV3-1 (or the pseudogene TRBV3-2) and TRBJ1-2, with 10 bases lining up with TRBD1. This sequence originates from a woman aged 40 to 50 who had recovered from COVID-19. The CDR3 DNA reads as TGTGCCAGCAGCCCCAACCCGGGACAGGGGAACTATGGCTACACCTTC. The encoded protein is CASSPNPGQGNYGYTF.